These 27 T cell receptor beta chains came from one sample sequenced in a study of blood T cells in healthy people across ages. Combining a sample-barcoded 5' primer with a J-beta primer mix, a second PCR ran for 7 to 11 cycles. TCRdb called the 5' RACE reads again in MiXCR, with one record for every CDR3 protein. The data contain roughly 1,500,000 distinct CDR3 sequences, 34% of them singletons. Sequences were obtained from blood. Source of these receptors: a woman in her twenties or thirties in good health.

This clonotype was seen more than once but under ten times. The chain employs TRBV25-1 and TRBJ2-5; D is undetermined. CDR3 size: 15 residues. Germline V gene data show CDR1 as MGHDK and CDR2 as SYGVNS. V was pared by 3 bases and J by 1 base, with 12 bases between. The CDR3, as DNA: TGTGCCAGCAGTGATGAGCGTACTGCCCAAGAGACCCAGTACTTC. Its translation is CASSDERTAQETQYF.

This clonotype was detected only a few times. The chain recombines TRBV7-9 with TRBJ1-5; D is unclear. Germline V gene sequence: CDR1 SEHNR, CDR2 FQNEAQ (reference sequence). V was cut by 5 bases and J by 4 bases, with 6 bases left in between. The length of the CDR3 is 12 residues. The CDR3 reads CASSADNQPQHF. The CDR3 nucleotides read TGTGCCAGCAGCGCCGATAATCAGCCCCAGCATTTT.

This clonotype was seen more than once but under ten times. The rearrangement links TRBV4-2 to TRBJ2-7; possible D gene TRBD2, 6 bases. The germline gives CDR1 LGHNA, CDR2 YNFKEQ. V was shortened by 1 base and J by 5 bases, with 21 bases between the two germline ends. The CDR3 totals 17 residues. CDR3 nucleotides: TGTGCCAGCAGCCAAGCCTCGTTGGACACGGGAGAAGACGAGCAGTACTTC. The encoded protein is CASSQASLDTGEDEQYF.

The chain combines TRBV11-2 with TRBJ2-3, with D possibly being TRBD1 (5 bases). This CDR3 has 16 amino acids. V lost 5 bases, J lost 2 bases, and 17 bases lay in between. Germline V CDR1 and CDR2: SGHAT, FQNNGV. The CDR3 loop is CASSPLGVTITDTQYF. The CDR3 nucleotides are TGTGCCAGCAGCCCGTTAGGGGTCACCATCACAGATACGCAGTATTTT.

The genes are TRBV7-3 and TRBJ2-5; 9 nucleotides line up with TRBD2. CDR1 is SGHTA, CDR2 FQGTGA, per germline. Trimming took 2 bases from V and 5 from J; bases not matched to a gene: 9. The CDR3 runs to 16 residues. The DNA of the CDR3 is TGTGCCAGCAGCTTATCCGCGGGAGGGCGGTCGGAGACCCAGTACTTC. Translation gives CASSLSAGGRSETQYF.

The chain employs TRBV6-2 or TRBV6-3 and TRBJ2-6; D is unclear. With 7 bases removed from V and 7 bases from J, the gap between germline ends came to 17 bases. Germline loops: CDR1 MNHEY, CDR2 SVGEGT. The CDR3 contains 15 residues. CDR3 sequence reads: CASTFDEFRANVLTF. CDR3 sequence (DNA): TGTGCCAGCACCTTCGATGAGTTTCGAGCCAACGTCCTGACTTTC.

The rearrangement uses TRBV3-1 and TRBJ2-3; perhaps TRBD2 as D (6 bases). Germline-derived CDR1 and CDR2 are LGHDT and YNNKEL (reference sequence). The CDR3 totals 16 residues. V was pared by 3 bases and J by 4 bases, with 17 bases between. This CDR3 is CASSHGLRVSPDTQYF. The CDR3 nucleotides read TGTGCCAGCAGCCATGGACTACGAGTAAGTCCAGATACGCAGTATTTT.

This clonotype was counted only a few times. The rearrangement joins TRBV28 to TRBJ2-1; 8 nucleotides match TRBD2. The CDR3 extends over 16 amino acids. Unmatched junction bases numbered 9, after V lost 1 base and J lost 7 bases. Germline V CDR1 and CDR2: MDHEN, SYDVKM. The CDR3 loop reads CASSLSLSGNMNEQFF. The CDR3 coding sequence is TGTGCCAGCAGTTTATCCCTTAGCGGGAACATGAATGAGCAGTTCTTC.

This clonotype appeared a single time. The J gene is TRBJ1-2, the V gene TRBV7-9; TRBD1 matches at 7 bases. The junction had 7 bases not matched to a gene; V was cut back by 5 bases and J by 1 base. CDR1 and CDR2 from the germline V gene are SEHNR and FQNEAQ (reference sequence). There are 15 residues in the CDR3. CDR3 bases: TGTGCCAGCAGCGCCGGGACAGAATTTAACTATGGCTACACCTTC. It is translated as CASSAGTEFNYGYTF. Based on the CDR3 plus reference TRBV7-9 and TRBJ1-2, the full variable domain is DTGVSQNPRHKITKRGQNVTFRCDPISEHNRLYWYRQTLGQGPEFLTYFQNEAQLEKSRLLSDRFSAERPKGSFSTLEIQRTEQGDSAMYLCASSAGTEFNYGYTFGSGTRLTVV.

This clonotype has more than one count but fewer than ten. This chain links TRBV28 with TRBJ2-3, with 8 bases aligning to TRBD2. The CDR3 runs to 16 residues. Germline CDR1 reads MDHEN; CDR2 reads SYDVKM. The J segment lost 3 bases and the V segment lost 3 bases, leaving 8 bases of the junction unmatched. The CDR3 nucleotides are TGTGCCAGCAGTTTCCCCCCCGGGAGGGTTACAGATACGCAGTATTTT. It specifies CASSFPPGRVTDTQYF.

This chain connects TRBV30 to TRBJ2-7, with a tentative D call TRBD2 (6 bases). The CDR3 consists of 14 residues. V was trimmed by 2 bases and J by 0 bases, leaving 11 bases between them. Germline values: CDR1 GTSNPN, CDR2 SVGIG (reference sequence). In DNA, the CDR3 is TGTGCCTGGAGTCATGGGGGGAGCTCCTACGAGCAGTACTTC. Its translation: CAWSHGGSSYEQYF.

The V call is TRBV12-3 or TRBV12-4, the J call TRBJ2-7; D uncertain. Trimming stripped 5 bases from V and 4 bases from J, with 9 bases between. The CDR3 sequence is 12 residues long. CDR3 sequence (DNA): TGTGCCAGCAGTCCCGATTGGTACGAGCAGTACTTC. Amino acid sequence: CASSPDWYEQYF.

V usage is TRBV20-1 and J usage is TRBJ2-1, with TRBD2 identical over 10 bases. Germline assignment: CDR1 DFQATT and CDR2 SNEGSKA (reference sequence). J lost 7 bases, V lost 4 bases, and 13 bases had no gene match. CDR3 length: 16 residues. The CDR3 region has the DNA TGCAGTGCTAATTTGATCAGCGGGGGGGCCCGGAATGAGCAGTTCTTC. Its protein product is CSANLISGGARNEQFF.

This clonotype was observed a handful of times. CDR3 protein: CASSGGRAQGQPQHF. CDR3 DNA sequence: TGTGCCAGCAGTGGGGGGAGAGCCCAGGGGCAGCCCCAGCATTTT. The chain couples TRBV25-1 to TRBJ1-5; TRBD1 might be the D (6 bases). CDR3 size: 15 residues. The germline V gene has CDR1 MGHDK and CDR2 SYGVNS. V was shortened by 4 bases and J by 7 bases, with 17 bases between the two germline ends. The full variable domain, with the rest looked up from reference TRBV25-1 and TRBJ1-5, is EADIYQTPRYLVIGTGKKITLECSQTMGHDKMYWYQQDPGMELHLIHYSYGVNSTEKGDLSSESTVSRIRTEHFPLTLESARPSHTSQYLCASSGGRAQGQPQHFGDGTRLSIL.

In its sample, this clonotype was seen a few times. The CDR3 sequence is CATSREPQGAPGNEQFF. The CDR3 nucleotides read TGTGCCACCAGCAGAGAACCCCAGGGGGCGCCGGGGAATGAGCAGTTCTTC. The chain is built from TRBV15 and TRBJ2-1; TRBD1 agrees at 8 bases. The CDR3 is 17 residues long. Trimming cost V 0 bases and J 7 bases; bases outside gene matches: 11. Germline V gives CDR1 LNHNV, CDR2 YYDKDF (reference sequence).

The sample holds many counts of this clonotype. The chain carries TRBV6-1 and TRBJ1-2; no clear D gene. The germline V gene encodes CDR1 MNHNS and CDR2 SASEGT. V lost 2 bases and J lost 3, with 7 bases in between. The CDR3 is 13 residues long. Here the CDR3 reads CASSETGDYGYTF. CDR3 nucleotides: TGTGCCAGCAGTGAAACCGGGGACTATGGCTACACCTTC.

V is TRBV20-1 and J is TRBJ1-1; 11 bases are shared with TRBD1. CDR1 and CDR2 from the germline V gene are DFQATT and SNEGSKA (reference sequence). The CDR3 is made up of 13 amino acids. V lost 8 bases to trimming and J lost 11 bases; unmatched junction nucleotides: 13. CDR3 protein: CSITTGTGGMAFF. The CDR3 nucleotides are TGCAGTATTACGACCGGGACAGGGGGTATGGCTTTCTTT.

This clonotype was seen repeatedly, ten times or more. A read error may produce the germline difference seen at one junction end. The chain employs TRBV4-1 and TRBJ2-1; TRBD1 is a possible D gene (6 bases). Germline CDR1 MGHRA, CDR2 YSYEKL. CDR3 length equals 16 residues. The CDR3 coding sequence is TGCGCCAGCAGTCAAGCTCCCGGGACAACGTACAATGAGCAGTTCTTC. It specifies CASSQAPGTTYNEQFF.

The chain couples TRBV20-1 to TRBJ2-3; perhaps TRBD2 as D (5 bases). The CDR3 sequence is 13 residues long. V was shortened by 6 bases and J by 4 bases, with 14 bases between the two germline ends. Germline V CDR1 and CDR2: DFQATT, SNEGSKA (reference sequence). DNA for the CDR3: TGCAGTGCGAGACTAAGTTATCCAGATACGCAGTATTTT. This translates into CSARLSYPDTQYF.

Only a few counts were recorded for this clonotype. This chain links TRBV7-9 with TRBJ1-4; D not certain. Trimming pared 0 bases from V and 0 bases from J, leaving 5 bases between. Germline V CDR1 and CDR2: SEHNR, FQNEAQ (reference sequence). The CDR3 spans 15 residues. The CDR3 protein is CASSLASPTNEKLFF. The CDR3 coding sequence is TGTGCCAGCAGCTTAGCGTCACCAACTAATGAAAAACTGTTTTTT.

The rearrangement uses TRBV20-1 and TRBJ2-5; 15 nucleotides align to TRBD2. In germline, CDR1 is DFQATT, CDR2 SNEGSKA (reference sequence). This CDR3 spans 17 amino acids. The ends lost 6 bases at V and 6 bases at J; junction bases unmatched: 14. The CDR3 DNA is TGCAGTGCCCGAGGACTAGCGGGAGGGCCGGATTCGCAGACCCAGTACTTC. Translation: CSARGLAGGPDSQTQYF.

This rearrangement joins TRBV6-1 to TRBJ2-1; D perhaps matches TRBD2 (6 bases). The CDR3 has 13 residues. V dropped 8 bases and J dropped 3 bases, with 11 bases sitting between them. CDR1 and CDR2 from the germline V gene are MNHNS and SASEGT. CDR3 in amino acids: CASHSGGYNEQFF. The CDR3 coding sequence is TGTGCCAGCCATAGCGGCGGCTACAATGAGCAGTTCTTC.

This clonotype was seen ten or more times. The chain couples TRBV20-1 to TRBJ2-7, with D perhaps assigned TRBD1 or TRBD2 (5 bases each). Per germline, CDR1 DFQATT and CDR2 SNEGSKA (reference sequence). The CDR3 extends over 12 amino acids. Trimming pared 6 bases from V and 3 bases from J, leaving 12 bases between. The CDR3 DNA sequence: TGCAGTGCCCCCGACAGCGGCTACGAGCAGTACTTC. This encodes CSAPDSGYEQYF.

The rearrangement uses TRBV27 and TRBJ1-1; D is unresolved. The CDR3 consists of 13 residues. The V and J ends lost 5 bases and 4 bases respectively, with 11 bases between them. Germline V gene data show CDR1 as MNHEY and CDR2 as SMNVEV (reference sequence). CDR3 sequence (DNA): TGTGCCAGCAGTCCGAGTAGCCTCACTGAAGCTTTCTTT. Translation: CASSPSSLTEAFF.

The V and J genes are TRBV2 and TRBJ2-1; 10 positions match TRBD2. J gave up 6 bases and V 4 bases, and 6 bases lay outside the gene matches. The CDR3 runs 15 residues. Germline CDR1 and CDR2: SNHLY and FYNNEI. The CDR3 DNA reads TGTGCCAGCAGTGGACAGCGGGGGGGGCCCAATGAGCAGTTCTTC. This encodes CASSGQRGGPNEQFF. Based on the CDR3 plus reference TRBV2 and TRBJ2-1, the full variable domain is EPEVTQTPSHQVTQMGQEVILRCVPISNHLYFYWYRQILGQKVEFLVSFYNNEISEKSEIFDDQFSVERPDGSNFTLKIRSTKLEDSAMYFCASSGQRGGPNEQFFGPGTRLTVL.

This clonotype has only a few counts. In DNA form, the CDR3 reads TGTGCCAGCAGTTTCGTCGGTGGGGGAGGAGAGACCCAGTACTTC. This gives the protein CASSFVGGGGETQYF. The chain uses TRBV28 and TRBJ2-5; the D gene is possibly TRBD2 (6 bases). There are 15 residues in the CDR3. CDR1 and CDR2 from the germline V gene are MDHEN and SYDVKM. V was trimmed by 3 bases and J by 4 bases, leaving 15 bases between them.

V and J are TRBV4-1 and TRBJ2-1; 8 nucleotides align to TRBD2. This CDR3 contains 17 residues. Trimming cost V 3 bases and J 2 bases; bases outside gene matches: 9. Germline-derived CDR1 and CDR2 are MGHRA and YSYEKL. CDR3 protein: CASSQSLAGNPYNEQFF. The CDR3, as DNA: TGCGCCAGCAGCCAGAGTTTAGCGGGAAACCCCTACAATGAGCAGTTCTTC.